Sequencing of this TCR beta chain was carried out in a study of blood T cell repertoires in COVID-19. Repertoires were generated with immunoSEQ multiplex PCR, while TCRdb's copy carries only in-frame clones and drops some. The profile shows tens of thousands of clones, approximately 80% of them singletons. Between the trimmed V and J ends, which lost 4 bases and 0 bases, there was a span of 9 bases. The V gene's germline CDR1 is LGHNA and CDR2 YNFKEQ. The CDR3 has 14 residues. This clonotype was sampled from a woman between 70 and 85 years old with acute or convalescent COVID-19. The rearrangement joins TRBV4-2 to TRBJ1-1; D unclear. Material: peripheral blood. The CDR3: CASSPTTMNTEAFF. CDR3 coding DNA: TGTGCCAGCAGCCCTACCACCATGAACACTGAAGCTTTCTTT.